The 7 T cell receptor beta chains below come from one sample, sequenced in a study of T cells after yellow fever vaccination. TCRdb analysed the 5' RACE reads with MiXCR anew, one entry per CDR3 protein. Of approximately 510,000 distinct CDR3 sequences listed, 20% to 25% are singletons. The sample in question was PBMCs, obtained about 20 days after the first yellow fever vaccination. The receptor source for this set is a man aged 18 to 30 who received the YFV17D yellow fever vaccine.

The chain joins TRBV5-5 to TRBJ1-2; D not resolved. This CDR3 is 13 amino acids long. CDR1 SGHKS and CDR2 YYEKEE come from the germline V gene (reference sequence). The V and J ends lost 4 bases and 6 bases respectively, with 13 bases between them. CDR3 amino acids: CASSRVEENGYTF. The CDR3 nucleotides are TGTGCCAGCAGCCGTGTTGAGGAGAATGGCTACACCTTC.

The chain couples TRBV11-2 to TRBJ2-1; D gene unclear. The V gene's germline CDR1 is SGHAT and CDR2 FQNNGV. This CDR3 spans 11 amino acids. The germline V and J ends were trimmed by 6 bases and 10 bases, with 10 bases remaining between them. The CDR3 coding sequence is TGTGCCAGCAGTTTTCGCGGCGAGCAGTTCTTC. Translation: CASSFRGEQFF. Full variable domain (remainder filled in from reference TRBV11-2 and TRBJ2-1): EAGVAQSPRYKIIEKRQSVAFWCNPISGHATLYWYQQILGQGPKLLIQFQNNGVVDDSQLPKDRFSAERLKGVDSTLKIQPAKLEDSAVYLCASSFRGEQFFGPGTRLTVL.

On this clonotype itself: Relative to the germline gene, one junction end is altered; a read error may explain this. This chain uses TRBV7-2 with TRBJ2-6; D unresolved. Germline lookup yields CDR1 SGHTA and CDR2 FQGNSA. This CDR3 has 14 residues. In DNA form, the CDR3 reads TGTGTCAGCTCAACAGTCTCTGGGGCCAACGTCCTGACTTTC. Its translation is CVSSTVSGANVLTF.

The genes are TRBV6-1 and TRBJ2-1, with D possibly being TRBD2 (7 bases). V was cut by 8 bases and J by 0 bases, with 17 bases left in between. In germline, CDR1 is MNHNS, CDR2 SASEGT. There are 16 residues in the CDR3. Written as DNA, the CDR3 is TGTGCCAGCCGACCCCCGGGGGGCTACTCCTACAATGAGCAGTTCTTC. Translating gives CASRPPGGYSYNEQFF.

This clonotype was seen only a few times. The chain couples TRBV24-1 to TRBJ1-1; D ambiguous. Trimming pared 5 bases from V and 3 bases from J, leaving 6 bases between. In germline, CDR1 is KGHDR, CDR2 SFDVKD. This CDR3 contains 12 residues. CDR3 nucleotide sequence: TGTGCCACCAGTGGGAGCGACACTGAAGCTTTCTTT. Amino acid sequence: CATSGSDTEAFF.

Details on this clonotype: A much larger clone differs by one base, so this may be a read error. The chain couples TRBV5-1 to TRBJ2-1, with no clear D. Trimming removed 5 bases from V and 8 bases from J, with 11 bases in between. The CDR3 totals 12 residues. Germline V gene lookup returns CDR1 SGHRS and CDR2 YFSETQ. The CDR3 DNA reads TGCGCCAGCAGACGTGGATGGTATGAGCAGTTCTTC. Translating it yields CASRRGWYEQFF. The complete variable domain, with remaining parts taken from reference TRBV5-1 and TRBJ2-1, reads KAGVTQTPRYLIKTRGQQVTLSCSPISGHRSVSWYQQTPGQGLQFLFEYFSETQRNKGNFPGRFSGRQFSNSRSEMNVSTLELGDSALYLCASRRGWYEQFFGPGTRLTVL.

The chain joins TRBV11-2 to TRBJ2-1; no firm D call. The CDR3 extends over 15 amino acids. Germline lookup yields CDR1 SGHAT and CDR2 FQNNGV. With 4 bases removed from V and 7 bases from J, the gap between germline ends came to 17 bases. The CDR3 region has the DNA TGTGCCAGCAGCTCCCTTCGGATAGACATGAATGAGCAGTTCTTC. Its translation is CASSSLRIDMNEQFF.